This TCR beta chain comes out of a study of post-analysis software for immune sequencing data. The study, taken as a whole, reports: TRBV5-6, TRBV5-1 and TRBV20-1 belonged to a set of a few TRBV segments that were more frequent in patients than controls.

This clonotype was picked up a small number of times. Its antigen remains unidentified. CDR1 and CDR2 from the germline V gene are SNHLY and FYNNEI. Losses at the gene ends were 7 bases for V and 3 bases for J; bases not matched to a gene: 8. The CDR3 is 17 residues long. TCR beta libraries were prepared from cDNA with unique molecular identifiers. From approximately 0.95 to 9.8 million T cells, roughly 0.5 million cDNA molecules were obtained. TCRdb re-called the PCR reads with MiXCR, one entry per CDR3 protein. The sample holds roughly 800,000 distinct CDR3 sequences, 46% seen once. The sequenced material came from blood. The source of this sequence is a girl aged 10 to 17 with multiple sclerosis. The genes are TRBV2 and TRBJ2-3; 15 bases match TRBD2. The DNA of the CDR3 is TGTGCCAGCACCATGGGACTAGCGGGAGGTACAACAGATACGCAGTATTTT. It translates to CASTMGLAGGTTDTQYF.